This T cell receptor (beta chain) was sequenced for a study of blood T cell repertoires in COVID-19. In the study overall: The United States, Italy and Spain provided the acute and convalescent COVID-19 samples. In each case, the material was cDNA or gDNA derived from T cells, B-cell-depleted T cells, or PBMCs.

This CDR3 comprises 15 residues. Germline-derived CDR1 and CDR2 are SGHTA and FQGNSA. V was pared by 11 bases and J by 5 bases, with 14 bases of the junction left unmatched. In the study's own analysis: From reference gene primer amplification, estimates of nucleated cell counts were derived. Sequencing was performed with immunoSEQ multiplex PCR; in TCRdb, only in-frame clones are kept and a portion is missing. V and J calls and clone size are given by that table; D and trimming were obtained from the DNA. The sample contains about 180,000 clones, about four fifths of which appear only once. This clone appeared a few times.

The TCR comes from a human donor in a cohort sampled during active COVID-19. The chain employs TRBV7-2 and TRBJ1-5, with TRBD1 identical over 8 bases. Source material: peripheral blood. CDR3 loop: CACGAGGLPYQPQHF. The CDR3 DNA follows: TGTGCCTGTGGGGCAGGGGGCTTGCCTTATCAGCCCCAGCATTTT.